Following are 16 T cell receptor beta chains from one sample sequenced in a study of T cells in Graves' hyperthyroidism and ophthalmopathy. Amplified regions were TCR beta CDR3 sequences from RNA transcripts. TCR CDR3 regions were first amplified by RT-PCR with HTBI primers. From the multiplex PCR reads, TCRdb called clonotypes with MiXCR, one entry per CDR3 protein. The sample includes roughly 290,000 distinct CDR3 sequences, about an eighth of them seen just once. Material for sequencing was blood. These receptors all come from a woman aged 25-40 years with Graves' hyperthyroidism that later progressed to Graves' ophthalmopathy.

This clonotype was picked up many times. The rearrangement links TRBV2 to TRBJ2-5; D uncertain. The V gene lost 6 bases and the J gene lost 5 bases, with 13 bases spanning the gap. Germline V gene lookup returns CDR1 SNHLY and CDR2 FYNNEI. The CDR3 has 13 residues. The CDR3 sequence: CASRFIGLETQYF. In nucleotides, the CDR3 is TGTGCCAGCAGGTTCATAGGTCTGGAGACCCAGTACTTC.

The sample holds many counts of this clonotype. The rearrangement joins TRBV20-1 to TRBJ2-2; D remains unclear. V lost 3 bases, J lost 7 bases, and 6 bases lay in between. The V gene's germline CDR1 is DFQATT and CDR2 SNEGSKA (reference sequence). CDR3 size: 11 residues. CDR3 residues: CSASRNGELFF. The CDR3 nucleotides are TGCAGTGCTAGCAGGAACGGGGAGCTGTTTTTT.

J is TRBJ2-6 and V is TRBV9; D call uncertain. CDR1 is SGDLS and CDR2 is YYNGEE in the germline V gene. The ends were cut back, 0 bases at V and 0 bases at J, with 4 bases in the middle. This CDR3 is 15 amino acids long. The CDR3 nucleotides are TGTGCCAGCAGCGTAGTCATCTCTGGGGCCAACGTCCTGACTTTC. The encoded protein is CASSVVISGANVLTF.

In the case of this clonotype: A much larger clone sits a single nucleotide away, making a read error possible. The chain carries TRBV19 and TRBJ1-5, with 9 bases lining up with TRBD1. The length of the CDR3 is 18 residues. The germline gives CDR1 LNHDA, CDR2 SQIVND (reference sequence). With 5 bases clipped from V and 5 bases from J, the junction kept 16 bases outside the gene matches. The CDR3 reads CASSAEWDRAWTYQPQHF. CDR3 coding DNA: TGTGCCAGTAGTGCGGAATGGGACAGGGCTTGGACCTATCAGCCCCAGCATTTT.

The chain couples TRBV7-8 to TRBJ2-1; TRBD1 aligns across 9 bases. The V and J ends lost 3 bases and 6 bases, in that order; junction bases with no gene match: 12. The CDR3 has 17 residues. Germline assignment: CDR1 SGHVS and CDR2 FQNEAQ. CDR3 sequence (DNA): TGTGCCAGCAGCTTTGACCACCGGGACAGGGATTCCAATGAGCAGTTCTTC. This encodes CASSFDHRDRDSNEQFF.

Ten or more counts support this clonotype. The chain employs TRBV7-2 and TRBJ1-2; 8 nucleotides agree with TRBD1. The length of the CDR3 is 14 residues. Germline CDR1 reads SGHTA; CDR2 reads FQGNSA. V lost 4 bases, J lost 7 bases, and 8 bases stayed unmatched. The CDR3 region is CASSYGQGRGGYTF. The CDR3 bases are TGTGCCAGCAGCTATGGACAGGGCCGGGGTGGCTACACCTTC.

This clonotype appeared a few times. The rearrangement links TRBV6-2 or TRBV6-3 to TRBJ2-7; unclear D gene. CDR3 length equals 14 residues. Per germline, CDR1 MNHEY and CDR2 SVGEGT. V was cut by 2 bases and J by 5 bases, with 13 bases left in between. The CDR3 DNA reads as TGTGCCAGCAGTTACGGGCAGGCAAGCGACGAGCAGTACTTC. It translates to CASSYGQASDEQYF.

This clonotype has a count of ten or more. The V and J genes are TRBV3-1 and TRBJ2-7; the D gene is possibly TRBD2 (6 bases). The CDR3 has 13 amino acids. Trimming pared 4 bases from V and 2 bases from J, leaving 9 bases between. Germline lookup yields CDR1 LGHDT and CDR2 YNNKEL (reference sequence). The chain's CDR3 is CASSRDLTYEQYF. CDR3 nucleotides: TGTGCCAGCAGCCGGGACTTGACCTACGAGCAGTACTTC.

This clonotype was seen a few times. Written as DNA, the CDR3 is TGTGCCAGCAGCTCATATCAGGGATATGGCTACACCTTC. This sequence encodes CASSSYQGYGYTF. V gene TRBV5-4 combines with J gene TRBJ1-2; possibly TRBD1 for D (5 bases). Trimming removed 3 bases from V and 5 bases from J, with 11 bases in between. The CDR3 is 13 residues long. Per the germline V gene, CDR1 is SGHNT and CDR2 is YYREEE (reference sequence).

The rearrangement joins TRBV30 to TRBJ2-5; D gene unclear. CDR3 length: 13 residues. CDR1 and CDR2 from the germline V gene are GTSNPN and SVGIG (reference sequence). The V end lost 5 bases, the J end lost 2 bases, and 12 bases lay between the germline ends. The DNA for the CDR3 is TGTGCCTGGGGTCGCAGTTGGCAAGAGACCCAGTACTTC. Translation gives CAWGRSWQETQYF.

The chain is built from TRBV18 and TRBJ2-1; 9 bases fit TRBD2. Germline trimming cut 6 bases from V and 15 bases from J; bases unmatched to any gene: 18. The germline V gene has CDR1 KGHSH and CDR2 LQKENI. The CDR3 contains 15 residues. CDR3 loop: CASSLESGGQGFLFF. CDR3 DNA: TGTGCCAGCTCGCTGGAAAGCGGGGGGCAGGGATTTCTGTTCTTC.

Concerning this clonotype: A much larger clone lies a single base off, so this may be a read error. The genes are TRBV10-3 and TRBJ2-1; TRBD1 agrees at 9 bases. CDR1 is ENHRY, CDR2 SYGVKD, per germline. This CDR3 is built from 12 residues. CDR3 DNA sequence: TGTGCCGTCAGTGAGGGACAGGGAGGGCAGTTCTTC. This translates into CAVSEGQGGQFF.

This clonotype was counted a few times. V usage is TRBV6-2 or TRBV6-3 and J usage is TRBJ2-5, with D perhaps matching TRBD2 (5 bases). The CDR3 runs to 15 residues. Germline V gene lookup returns CDR1 MNHEY and CDR2 SVGEGT. Trimming pared 3 bases from V and 2 bases from J, leaving 13 bases between. The CDR3 spells CASSYSPGFQETQYF. DNA for the CDR3: TGTGCCAGCAGTTATAGTCCGGGGTTTCAAGAGACCCAGTACTTC.

This clonotype was counted at least ten times. The chain recombines TRBV6-6 with TRBJ1-1; no clear D. The CDR3 totals 15 residues. Per germline, CDR1 MNHNY and CDR2 SVGAGI (reference sequence). Trimming removed 0 bases from V and 4 bases from J, with 12 bases in between. The CDR3 is CASSYSTAGSTEAFF. The DNA of the CDR3 is TGTGCCAGCAGTTACTCGACGGCGGGGAGCACTGAAGCTTTCTTT.

This clonotype has a count of ten or more. This chain uses TRBV10-3 with TRBJ2-3; TRBD1 might be the D (6 bases). Deletions cut 6 bases from V and 2 bases from J, with 12 bases between. This CDR3 has 14 amino acids. Germline values: CDR1 ENHRY, CDR2 SYGVKD. Written as DNA, the CDR3 is TGTGCCATCAGATCAGGACAGAACACAGATACGCAGTATTTT. It translates to CAIRSGQNTDTQYF.

V gene TRBV11-2 combines with J gene TRBJ2-5; no clear D. Germline V gives CDR1 SGHAT, CDR2 FQNNGV. The CDR3 sequence is 15 residues long. V gave up 6 bases and J gave up 0 bases, with 14 bases separating them. The CDR3 DNA reads as TGTGCCAGCAGTGCCCTTCTCCGGGACCAAGAGACCCAGTACTTC. Amino acids: CASSALLRDQETQYF.